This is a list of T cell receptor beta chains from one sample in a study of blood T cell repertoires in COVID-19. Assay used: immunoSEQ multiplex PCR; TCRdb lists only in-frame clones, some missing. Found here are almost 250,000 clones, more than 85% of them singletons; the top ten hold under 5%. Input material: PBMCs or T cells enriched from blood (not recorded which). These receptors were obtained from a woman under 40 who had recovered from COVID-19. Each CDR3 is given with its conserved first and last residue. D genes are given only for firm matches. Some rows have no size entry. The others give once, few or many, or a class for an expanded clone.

CDR3aa: CASSVDRGSSGNTIYF
CDR3nt: TGTGCCAGCAGCGTAGACAGGGGGTCCTCTGGAAACACCATATATTTT
abundance: few
v_gene: TRBV9
d_gene: TRBD1
j_gene: TRBJ1-3

CDR3aa: CASNLRRDTEAFF
CDR3nt: TGTGCCAGTAACCTCAGGAGGGACACTGAAGCTTTCTTT
abundance: few
v_gene: TRBV19
d_gene: NA
j_gene: TRBJ1-1

CDR3aa: CASSLAIRDTDTQYF
CDR3nt: TGTGCCAGCAGCTTGGCGATCAGGGACACAGATACGCAGTATTTT
abundance: NA
v_gene: TRBV5-4
d_gene: NA
j_gene: TRBJ2-3

CDR3aa: CASSPTGEAEAFF
CDR3nt: TGTGCCAGCAGTCCCACAGGGGAGGCTGAAGCTTTCTTT
abundance: NA
v_gene: TRBV27
d_gene: TRBD1
j_gene: TRBJ1-1

CDR3aa: CASSDLRAQNVYGYTF
CDR3nt: TGTGCCAGCAGTGACTTGAGGGCCCAAAACGTCTATGGCTACACCTTC
abundance: NA
v_gene: TRBV6-4
d_gene: NA
j_gene: TRBJ1-2

CDR3aa: CASSIEGYTEAFF
CDR3nt: TGTGCCAGTAGTATTGAGGGTTACACTGAAGCTTTCTTT
abundance: NA
v_gene: TRBV19
d_gene: NA
j_gene: TRBJ1-1

CDR3aa: CASHLAPGQANNSPLHF
CDR3nt: TGTGCCAGCCATTTGGCGCCCGGACAGGCTAATAATTCACCCCTCCACTTT
abundance: once
v_gene: TRBV10-3
d_gene: TRBD1
j_gene: TRBJ1-6

CDR3aa: CASSFEGGTEAFF
CDR3nt: TGTGCCAGCAGCTTTGAGGGGGGGACTGAAGCTTTCTTT
abundance: NA
v_gene: TRBV11-3
d_gene: NA
j_gene: TRBJ1-1

CDR3aa: CASSKVNRGYNEQFF
CDR3nt: TGTGCCAGCAGCAAAGTTAATAGGGGCTACAATGAGCAGTTCTTC
abundance: NA
v_gene: TRBV21-1
d_gene: NA
j_gene: TRBJ2-1

CDR3aa: CASSQATGTGTVLGYGYTF
CDR3nt: TGCGCCAGCAGCCAAGCTACGGGGACAGGGACTGTGTTAGGCTATGGCTACACCTTC
abundance: NA
v_gene: TRBV4-3
d_gene: TRBD1
j_gene: TRBJ1-2

CDR3aa: CASTTTGGTGQPQHF
CDR3nt: TGTGCCAGTACGACGACAGGGGGAACGGGTCAGCCCCAGCATTTT
abundance: NA
v_gene: TRBV19
d_gene: TRBD1
j_gene: TRBJ1-5

CDR3aa: CASREYRGGYEQYF
CDR3nt: TGTGCCAGCAGAGAATACAGGGGAGGTTACGAGCAGTACTTC
abundance: NA
v_gene: TRBV28
d_gene: NA
j_gene: TRBJ2-7

CDR3aa: CASTDSLGQGFSTGELFF
CDR3nt: TGTGCCAGCACCGACTCCCTGGGACAGGGGTTTAGCACCGGGGAGCTGTTTTTT
abundance: NA
v_gene: TRBV11-2
d_gene: TRBD1
j_gene: TRBJ2-2

CDR3aa: CASTYHGTPGARGKIRVCNEQFF
CDR3nt: TGTGCCAGCACCTACCACGGGACACCCGGGGCGAGGGGGAAGATTCGAGTGTGTAATGAGCAGTTCTTC
abundance: NA
v_gene: TRBV6-6
d_gene: NA
j_gene: TRBJ2-1

CDR3aa: CASSLSPTGTEAFF
CDR3nt: TGTGCCAGCAGCTTGTCCCCTACAGGGACTGAAGCTTTCTTT
abundance: few
v_gene: TRBV7-2
d_gene: NA
j_gene: TRBJ1-1

CDR3aa: CASSPGTENTEAFF
CDR3nt: TGTGCCAGCAGCCCCGGGACAGAGAACACTGAAGCTTTCTTT
abundance: once
v_gene: TRBV5-6
d_gene: TRBD1
j_gene: TRBJ1-1

CDR3aa: CASSLSDNSPLHF
CDR3nt: TGTGCCAGCAGTCTTAGTGATAATTCACCCCTCCACTTT
abundance: NA
v_gene: TRBV11-2
d_gene: NA
j_gene: TRBJ1-6

CDR3aa: CSVVPRAGEQYF
CDR3nt: TGCAGCGTTGTACCCCGGGCGGGAGAGCAGTACTTC
abundance: NA
v_gene: TRBV29-1
d_gene: NA
j_gene: TRBJ2-7

CDR3aa: CSVALGGNQETQYF
CDR3nt: TGCAGCGTTGCGTTGGGGGGGAACCAAGAGACCCAGTACTTC
abundance: once
v_gene: TRBV29-1
d_gene: TRBD2
j_gene: TRBJ2-5

CDR3aa: CASSSQTGGPAFF
CDR3nt: TGCGCCAGCAGCTCTCAGACAGGGGGCCCAGCTTTCTTT
abundance: NA
v_gene: TRBV5-1
d_gene: TRBD1
j_gene: TRBJ1-1

CDR3aa: CSASRGQGNQPQHF
CDR3nt: TGCAGTGCTAGTAGGGGACAGGGAAATCAGCCCCAGCATTTT
abundance: NA
v_gene: TRBV20-1
d_gene: TRBD1
j_gene: TRBJ1-5

CDR3aa: CASSQNLEGTEAFF
CDR3nt: TGTGCCAGCAGCCAAAACTTGGAGGGCACTGAAGCTTTCTTT
abundance: once
v_gene: TRBV3-1/TRBV3-2
d_gene: NA
j_gene: TRBJ1-1

CDR3aa: CSVAETADTEAFF
CDR3nt: TGCAGCGTTGCCGAAACAGCCGACACTGAAGCTTTCTTT
abundance: NA
v_gene: TRBV29-1
d_gene: NA
j_gene: TRBJ1-1

CDR3aa: CASSLEAGRNYGYTF
CDR3nt: TGTGCCAGCAGCTTAGAGGCAGGGCGCAACTATGGCTACACCTTC
abundance: few
v_gene: TRBV11-2
d_gene: NA
j_gene: TRBJ1-2

CDR3aa: CASGRWGGSSEETQYF
CDR3nt: TGCGCCAGCGGTCGGTGGGGCGGGAGCTCAGAAGAGACCCAGTACTTC
abundance: NA
v_gene: TRBV4-1
d_gene: TRBD2
j_gene: TRBJ2-5

CDR3aa: CASSLWEGYNEQFF
CDR3nt: TGTGCCAGTAGTTTGTGGGAGGGCTACAATGAGCAGTTCTTC
abundance: NA
v_gene: TRBV19
d_gene: TRBD2
j_gene: TRBJ2-1

CDR3aa: CASSSPAGRESSNEQFF
CDR3nt: TGCGCCAGCAGCTCGCCAGCGGGGCGAGAAAGTTCCAATGAGCAGTTCTTC
abundance: once
v_gene: TRBV5-1
d_gene: TRBD2
j_gene: TRBJ2-1

CDR3aa: CASSSLAVTGELFF
CDR3nt: TGTGCCAGCAGCTCCCTAGCGGTCACCGGGGAGCTGTTTTTT
abundance: NA
v_gene: TRBV7-2
d_gene: TRBD2
j_gene: TRBJ2-2

CDR3aa: CASSLGLAGGSYNEQFF
CDR3nt: TGTGCCAGCAGTCTCGGCCTAGCGGGAGGGTCCTACAATGAGCAGTTCTTC
abundance: NA
v_gene: TRBV28
d_gene: TRBD2
j_gene: TRBJ2-1

CDR3aa: CAVGGTGREKLFF
CDR3nt: TGTGCCGTTGGGGGGACAGGGAGGGAAAAACTGTTTTTT
abundance: NA
v_gene: TRBV6-5
d_gene: TRBD1
j_gene: TRBJ1-4

CDR3aa: CASSPELRGAFF
CDR3nt: TGTGCCAGCAGTCCCGAACTAAGGGGAGCTTTCTTT
abundance: NA
v_gene: TRBV28
d_gene: NA
j_gene: TRBJ1-1

CDR3aa: CASTLDRENEAFF
CDR3nt: TGTGCCAGCACCTTGGATCGGGAAAATGAAGCTTTCTTT
abundance: once
v_gene: TRBV12-3/TRBV12-4
d_gene: NA
j_gene: TRBJ1-1

CDR3aa: CAWSRGDNEQFF
CDR3nt: TGTGCCTGGAGTCGGGGAGACAATGAGCAGTTCTTC
abundance: NA
v_gene: TRBV30
d_gene: NA
j_gene: TRBJ2-1

CDR3aa: CASSAGTGCLGNTIYF
CDR3nt: TGTGCCAGCAGCGCGGGGACAGGGTGCCTTGGGAACACCATATATTTT
abundance: NA
v_gene: TRBV9
d_gene: TRBD1
j_gene: TRBJ1-3

CDR3aa: CASRGQVYGYTF
CDR3nt: TGTGCCAGCAGGGGACAGGTCTATGGCTACACCTTC
abundance: NA
v_gene: TRBV2
d_gene: TRBD1
j_gene: TRBJ1-2

CDR3aa: CASSLGGLSRGYTF
CDR3nt: TGTGCCAGCAGCTTGGGTGGACTCTCGAGGGGCTACACCTTC
abundance: few
v_gene: TRBV5-5
d_gene: NA
j_gene: TRBJ1-2

CDR3aa: CASSEIGLLNSPLHF
CDR3nt: TGTGCCAGCAGTGAAATCGGACTACTAAATTCACCCCTCCACTTT
abundance: NA
v_gene: TRBV2
d_gene: NA
j_gene: TRBJ1-6

CDR3aa: CASSPFGGLADYEQYF
CDR3nt: TGTGCCAGCAGCCCCTTTGGGGGACTAGCGGATTACGAGCAGTACTTC
abundance: NA
v_gene: TRBV27
d_gene: TRBD2
j_gene: TRBJ2-7

CDR3aa: CASSDRADSTDTQYF
CDR3nt: TGTGCCAGCAGCGACCGAGCGGACAGCACAGATACGCAGTATTTT
abundance: NA
v_gene: TRBV7-3
d_gene: NA
j_gene: TRBJ2-3

CDR3aa: CASSRGQGGNEQFF
CDR3nt: TGTGCCAGCTCACGGGGACAGGGAGGCAATGAGCAGTTCTTC
abundance: NA
v_gene: TRBV18
d_gene: TRBD1
j_gene: TRBJ2-1

CDR3aa: CSGITGLNTEAFF
CDR3nt: TGCAGCGGGATAACAGGGCTCAACACTGAAGCTTTCTTT
abundance: NA
v_gene: TRBV29-1
d_gene: NA
j_gene: TRBJ1-1

CDR3aa: CASSPALGQDNSPLHF
CDR3nt: TGTGCCAGCTCACCTGCCTTGGGACAAGATAATTCACCCCTCCACTTT
abundance: once
v_gene: TRBV18
d_gene: NA
j_gene: TRBJ1-6

CDR3aa: CAINLIRGRWETQYF
CDR3nt: TGTGCCATCAACCTTATCAGGGGGCGATGGGAGACCCAGTACTTC
abundance: NA
v_gene: TRBV9
d_gene: TRBD1
j_gene: TRBJ2-5

CDR3aa: CASSPPGESSYEQYF
CDR3nt: TGTGCCAGTAGTCCACCAGGGGAGAGCTCCTACGAGCAGTACTTC
abundance: NA
v_gene: TRBV19
d_gene: NA
j_gene: TRBJ2-7

CDR3aa: CASSEPSGRMREQFF
CDR3nt: TGTGCCAGCAGTGAACCTAGCGGGAGGATGAGGGAGCAGTTCTTC
abundance: NA
v_gene: TRBV2
d_gene: TRBD2
j_gene: TRBJ2-1

CDR3aa: CASSTGQPPPNQPQHF
CDR3nt: TGTGCCAGTTCGACGGGACAGCCTCCCCCTAATCAGCCCCAGCATTTT
abundance: NA
v_gene: TRBV28
d_gene: TRBD1
j_gene: TRBJ1-5

CDR3aa: CASSVQGVTYNEQFF
CDR3nt: TGTGCCAGCAGCGTACAGGGTGTTACCTACAATGAGCAGTTCTTC
abundance: NA
v_gene: TRBV9
d_gene: NA
j_gene: TRBJ2-1

CDR3aa: CASSWQGLGYGYTF
CDR3nt: TGTGCCAGCAGCTGGCAGGGGCTCGGCTATGGCTACACCTTC
abundance: NA
v_gene: TRBV5-6
d_gene: NA
j_gene: TRBJ1-2

CDR3aa: CASRTGTANSNQPQHF
CDR3nt: TGTGCCAGCAGGACCGGGACAGCGAATAGCAATCAGCCCCAGCATTTT
abundance: NA
v_gene: TRBV6-6
d_gene: TRBD1
j_gene: TRBJ1-5

CDR3aa: CASSSLAGSSGANVLTF
CDR3nt: TGTGCCAGCAGTTCCTTAGCGGGGAGCTCTGGGGCCAACGTCCTGACTTTC
abundance: NA
v_gene: TRBV28
d_gene: TRBD2
j_gene: TRBJ2-6

CDR3aa: CASSLRGQINTGELFF
CDR3nt: TGTGCCAGCAGTTTACGTGGACAGATTAACACCGGGGAGCTGTTTTTT
abundance: NA
v_gene: TRBV27
d_gene: NA
j_gene: TRBJ2-2

CDR3aa: CASSDRAAGGSYNEQFF
CDR3nt: TGTGCCAGCAGTGACCGGGCGGCGGGGGGCTCCTACAATGAGCAGTTCTTC
abundance: NA
v_gene: TRBV11-3
d_gene: TRBD2
j_gene: TRBJ2-1

CDR3aa: CASARGLTDTQYF
CDR3nt: TGTGCCAGCGCGAGGGGGTTAACAGATACGCAGTATTTT
abundance: NA
v_gene: TRBV18
d_gene: NA
j_gene: TRBJ2-3

CDR3aa: CASSLYGQGSTDTQYF
CDR3nt: TGTGCCAGCAGCTTATACGGACAGGGCTCTACCGATACGCAGTATTTT
abundance: NA
v_gene: TRBV5-5
d_gene: TRBD1
j_gene: TRBJ2-3

CDR3aa: CASRSNRVPSGELFF
CDR3nt: TGTGCCAGCAGATCAAACAGGGTTCCCAGCGGGGAGCTGTTTTTT
abundance: NA
v_gene: TRBV11-2
d_gene: NA
j_gene: TRBJ2-2

CDR3aa: CSATSPGQGREKLFF
CDR3nt: TGCAGCGCCACATCACCGGGACAGGGTCGAGAAAAACTGTTTTTT
abundance: NA
v_gene: TRBV29-1
d_gene: TRBD1
j_gene: TRBJ1-4